This TCR beta chain originates from a study of regulatory T cells in long-lasting Graves disease. The CDR3 loop spans 16 amino acids. V shed 0 bases and J shed 10 bases, with 19 bases lying between them. Germline CDR1 reads SGHDT; CDR2 reads YYEEEE. This clonotype was detected many times. Arm-PCR of CDR3 regions and iRepertoire HTBI primers were used to build TCR beta libraries. Each CDR3 protein gets one entry after TCRdb re-called the multiplex PCR reads with MiXCR. The table lists about 450,000 distinct CDR3 sequences, about 17% of them singletons. Stated time point: newly diagnosed GD, antithyroid drugs for less than 3 months. The authors made the TCR library using RNA they extracted from PBMCs. This sample also belongs to another study, concerning T cells in Graves' hyperthyroidism and ophthalmopathy. From that study: Hyperthyroidism patients were newly diagnosed, had disease duration under 2 months, and were aged 18 to 65 years.

V and J are TRBV5-6 and TRBJ1-4; weak D call: TRBD1 (5 bases). The source of this sequence is a woman in her 30s with Graves disease. The sequences come from peripheral blood mononuclear cells (PBMCs), collected at new diagnosis, from a patient treated with antithyroid drugs. CDR3 bases: TGTGCCAGCAGCTTGGAGGGAGACAGTCCGGGTGGAAAACTGTTTTTT. As protein: CASSLEGDSPGGKLFF.